A single sample is the source of the 10 T cell receptor beta chains below, sequenced in a study of OX40 agonist ivuxolimab in advanced cancers. Measured with immunoSEQ multiplex PCR; TCRdb has only the in-frame clones, and not every one. The sample has tens of thousands of clones, around four fifths seen once. The sequencing here drew on CD4+ or CD8+ T cells sorted from blood, taken in a trial of the OX40 agonist ivuxolimab. These receptors were taken from an adult with an advanced solid tumor such as melanoma, head and neck, liver or kidney cancer.

Comments on this clone: Other nucleotide sequences from this sample produce the same CDR3. V usage is TRBV27 and J usage is TRBJ2-7, with a weak D call TRBD1 (5 bases). Germline CDR1 reads MNHEY; CDR2 reads SMNVEV (reference sequence). Trimming pared 2 bases from V and 5 bases from J, leaving 7 bases between. The CDR3 has 12 amino acids. In DNA, the CDR3 is TGTGCCAGCAGTTTAAGGGGCCACGAGCAGTACTTC. It translates to CASSLRGHEQYF.

This clone was detected a few times. This rearrangement joins TRBV6-6 to TRBJ1-5; TRBD1 aligns across 7 bases. The CDR3 loop spans 15 amino acids. V dropped 4 bases and J dropped 1; count of bases not matched to a gene: 4. Per germline, CDR1 MNHNY and CDR2 SVGAGI (reference sequence). The CDR3 DNA follows: TGTGCCAGCAGTTTGGGACAGATGAGCAATCAGCCCCAGCATTTT. It specifies CASSLGQMSNQPQHF.

This CDR3 reads CASSQDKGANQPQHF. For the CDR3, the DNA is TGCGCCAGCAGCCAAGATAAGGGGGCCAATCAGCCCCAGCATTTT. The chain joins TRBV4-1 to TRBJ1-5; 7 positions agree with TRBD1. Looked up from germline, CDR1 is MGHRA and CDR2 is YSYEKL. V gave up 0 bases and J gave up 3 bases; unmatched junction bases: 2. The CDR3 extends over 15 amino acids.

V and J are TRBV19 and TRBJ2-1, with a tentative D call TRBD1 (6 bases). CDR1 and CDR2 (germline): LNHDA, SQIVND (reference sequence). The CDR3 extends over 14 amino acids. V was clipped by 7 bases and J by 5 bases, with 15 bases between them. CDR3 coding DNA: TGTGCCAGTAATGTAGGGACACCGAACAATGAGCAGTTCTTC. Translating it yields CASNVGTPNNEQFF.

J is TRBJ2-5 and V is TRBV27, with D possibly matching TRBD2 (5 bases). Germline CDR1 MNHEY, CDR2 SMNVEV (reference sequence). V was clipped by 8 bases and J by 0 bases, with 19 bases between them. The CDR3 runs 16 residues. The CDR3 reads CASRTLNEAYQETQYF. The DNA for the CDR3 is TGTGCCAGCCGGACTCTTAACGAGGCCTACCAAGAGACCCAGTACTTC.

The chain uses TRBV27 and TRBJ2-1; possible D gene TRBD2, 5 bases. This CDR3 has 16 residues. Trimming cost V 3 bases and J 0 bases, with 12 bases left between them. Germline V lookup: CDR1 MNHEY, CDR2 SMNVEV (reference sequence). CDR3 DNA: TGTGCCAGCAGTTTCTCGGCTGGGAGCTCCTACAATGAGCAGTTCTTC. It translates to CASSFSAGSSYNEQFF.

The chain combines TRBV27 with TRBJ2-3; 9 bases are a match to TRBD2. The ends lost 8 bases at V and 6 bases at J; junction bases unmatched: 9. CDR3 size: 14 residues. Germline loops: CDR1 MNHEY, CDR2 SMNVEV (reference sequence). The CDR3 loop reads CASGTSYEGDTQYF. The CDR3 nucleotides read TGTGCCAGCGGGACTAGCTATGAGGGGGATACGCAGTATTTT.

This chain connects TRBV27 to TRBJ2-1, with D possibly called TRBD1 or TRBD2 (5 bases each). CDR3 length: 15 residues. With 6 bases removed from V and 0 bases from J, the gap between germline ends came to 12 bases. Germline loops: CDR1 MNHEY, CDR2 SMNVEV (reference sequence). Here the CDR3 reads CASSFSGSSYNEQFF. In DNA form, the CDR3 reads TGTGCCAGCAGCTTTTCAGGGAGCTCCTACAATGAGCAGTTCTTC.

V usage is TRBV7-9 and J usage is TRBJ2-1, with TRBD1 matching over 12 bases. CDR3 length: 19 amino acids. Trimming took 5 bases from V and 2 from J; bases not matched to a gene: 13. The V gene's germline CDR1 is SEHNR and CDR2 FQNEAQ (reference sequence). As DNA, the CDR3 is TGTGCCAGCAGCATATCGGATACCGGGACAGGGGGCACCTACAATGAGCAGTTCTTC. This encodes CASSISDTGTGGTYNEQFF.

This rearrangement joins TRBV30 to TRBJ1-1, with unresolved D. Germline loops: CDR1 GTSNPN, CDR2 SVGIG (reference sequence). The CDR3 loop spans 11 amino acids. Trimming removed 5 bases at V and 0 bases at J, with 4 bases between. Here the CDR3 DNA reads TGTGCCTGGGTCATGAACACTGAAGCTTTCTTT. This encodes CAWVMNTEAFF. Complete variable domain (other parts from reference TRBV30 and TRBJ1-1): SQTIHQWPATLVQPVGSPLSLECTVEGTSNPNLYWYRQAAGRGLQLLFYSVGIGQISSEVPQNLSASRPQDRQFILSSKKLLLSDSGFYLCAWVMNTEAFFGQGTRLTVV.